The T cell receptor beta chain under discussion was sequenced for a study of T cells in Graves' hyperthyroidism and ophthalmopathy. RNA transcripts provided the source from which TCR beta CDR3 regions were amplified. First-round RT-PCR of the TCR CDR3 relied on the HTBI primer set. TCRdb re-analysed the multiplex PCR reads in MiXCR, keeping a single row per CDR3 protein. The data hold some 250,000 distinct CDR3 sequences, with roughly 15% observed a single time. Study results and limitations: A model of 13 V-J pairs discriminated ophthalmopathy from stable hyperthyroidism.

About this clonotype: What it recognizes is unknown.

Sequencing was done on a sample of blood. This sequence originates from a woman aged 45-65 years with Graves' hyperthyroidism that later progressed to Graves' ophthalmopathy.

The CDR3 loop is CSARIANTGELFF. CDR3 nucleotides: TGCAGTGCTAGAATTGCGAACACCGGGGAGCTGTTTTTT. The chain combines TRBV20-1 with TRBJ2-2; D gene unclear. Germline lookup yields CDR1 DFQATT and CDR2 SNEGSKA (reference sequence). The length of the CDR3 is 13 residues. The ends were cut back, 2 bases at V and 0 bases at J, with 4 bases in the middle.